This T cell receptor (beta chain) was found in a study of blood T cell repertoires in COVID-19. At the level of the study: The samples span acute and convalescent COVID-19 from the United States, Italy and Spain.

In Seattle, patients joined the study during active infection and were tracked longitudinally. Authors' processing steps: Estimation of nucleated cell counts relied on the amplification of reference gene primers. The repertoire was sequenced with immunoSEQ multiplex PCR; TCRdb's copy has only in-frame clones and lacks some. For V, J and clone size, that table is used; D and trimming come from the DNA. The sample holds around 330,000 clones, roughly 88% seen once. CDR1 SNHLY and CDR2 FYNNEI come from the germline V gene. This CDR3 is built from 17 residues. With 6 bases removed from V and 0 bases from J, the gap between germline ends came to 17 bases.

The TCR was taken from a young woman with COVID-19, enrolled during active disease. Sequences were obtained from peripheral blood. This chain uses TRBV2 with TRBJ1-4; the D gene is possibly TRBD1 (6 bases). The CDR3 spells CASRLQGTRATNEKLFF. The CDR3 bases are TGTGCCAGCAGACTACAGGGAACCCGTGCAACTAATGAAAAACTGTTTTTT.